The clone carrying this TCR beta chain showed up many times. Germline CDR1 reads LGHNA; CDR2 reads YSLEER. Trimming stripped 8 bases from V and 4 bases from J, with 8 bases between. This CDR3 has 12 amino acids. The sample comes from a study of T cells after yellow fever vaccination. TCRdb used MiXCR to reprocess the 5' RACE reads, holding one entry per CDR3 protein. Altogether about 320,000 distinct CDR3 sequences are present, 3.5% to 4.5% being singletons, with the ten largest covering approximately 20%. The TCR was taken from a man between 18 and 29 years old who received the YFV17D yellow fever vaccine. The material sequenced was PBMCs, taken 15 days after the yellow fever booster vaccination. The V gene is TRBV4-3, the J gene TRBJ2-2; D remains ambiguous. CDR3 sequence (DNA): TGCGCCAGCGGTACACGCACCGGGGAGCTGTTTTTT. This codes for CASGTRTGELFF.